This is a list of T cell receptor beta chains from one sample in a study of T cell responses to AZD1222 COVID-19 vaccine. Only in-frame clones appear in the TCRdb table, and some are missing; sequencing was by immunoSEQ multiplex PCR. The sample contains around 140,000 clones, under 90% of which appear only once. The specimen comprised peripheral blood, sampled on day 0 of AZD1222 vaccination. The receptors originated from an adult in good health. Both conserved end residues are part of each CDR3. The D gene is left open where the match is weak. Size tells how often a clone was seen (once, few, many) or the class of an expanded clone, and some rows leave it out.

D	size	V	J	DNA	CDR3
TRBD1	.	TRBV19	TRBJ2-1	TGTGCCAGTAGCCCCTGGGGACAGGGGAGGGATGAGCAGTTCTTC	CASSPWGQGRDEQFF
TRBD1	.	TRBV6-5	TRBJ1-5	TGTGCCAGCAGTTACTCTGCAGGGGGCCATCAGCCCCAGCATTTT	CASSYSAGGHQPQHF
.	.	TRBV28	TRBJ1-2	TGTGCCAGCAGTTTCCGCCAGGGTCGGCAGCGTTACGACTATGGCTACACCTTC	CASSFRQGRQRYDYGYTF
.	.	TRBV27	TRBJ1-3	TGTGCCAGCAGTCGGAAACCGGACAGCTCTGGAAACACCATATATTTT	CASSRKPDSSGNTIYF
.	.	TRBV7-9	TRBJ2-3	TGTGCCAGCAGCCGTCGAGAGACAGATACGCAGTATTTT	CASSRRETDTQYF
.	.	TRBV3-1/TRBV3-2	TRBJ1-2	TGTGCCAGCAGCCAAGGAAGTAGTGAGAATGGCTACACCTTC	CASSQGSSENGYTF
.	.	TRBV18	TRBJ2-7	TGTGCCAGCTCACAGGGGAACTCCTACGAGCAGTACTTC	CASSQGNSYEQYF
TRBD1	.	TRBV20-1	TRBJ1-1	TGCAGCCAGGGGGGGAACACTGAAGCTTTCTTT	CSQGGNTEAFF
TRBD2	.	TRBV5-1	TRBJ2-3	TGCGCCAGCAGGGGAGCGGGGGGGCAACAAGATACGCAGTATTTT	CASRGAGGQQDTQYF
.	.	TRBV2	TRBJ1-3	TGTGCCACCACAGACAACTCTGGAAACACCATATATTTT	CATTDNSGNTIYF
.	.	TRBV3-1/TRBV3-2	TRBJ1-2	TGTGCCAGCAGCCAAGATCCGGGGGGCAATTACTATGGCTACACCTTC	CASSQDPGGNYYGYTF
.	.	TRBV5-6	TRBJ1-4	TGTGCCAGCAGCCGATGGGGGGGACCTGAAAAACTGTTTTTT	CASSRWGGPEKLFF
TRBD1	.	TRBV7-2	TRBJ1-6	TGTGCCAGCAGCTTAGTAGCCGGACAGGGCAATTCACCCCTCCACTTT	CASSLVAGQGNSPLHF
TRBD1	.	TRBV18	TRBJ1-1	TGTGCCAGCTCACCGAGACAGGGGGGCACTGAAGCTTTCTTT	CASSPRQGGTEAFF
.	.	TRBV7-2	TRBJ1-1	TGTGCCAGCAGCCTTCAGGGTCAAATAACTGAAGCTTTCTTT	CASSLQGQITEAFF
TRBD1	.	TRBV9	TRBJ1-4	TGTGCCAGCAGCACCAGGGGGCATAGTGAAAAACTGTTTTTT	CASSTRGHSEKLFF
TRBD1	.	TRBV28	TRBJ2-7	TGTGCCAGCAGTTCGGCAGGGGGCTTCTACGAGCAGTACTTC	CASSSAGGFYEQYF
TRBD1	once	TRBV29-1	TRBJ1-6	TGCAGCGTTGGTGTAGGGGGCTGGAGCTCCTATAATTCACCCCTCCACTTT	CSVGVGGWSSYNSPLHF
.	.	TRBV5-1	TRBJ1-5	TGCGTCTTAAATCAGCCCCAGCATTTT	CVLNQPQHF
.	.	TRBV7-2	TRBJ2-2	TGTGCCAGCAGCCAAGTGGTACAACTCGGGGAGCTGTTTTTT	CASSQVVQLGELFF
.	.	TRBV4-1	TRBJ1-6	TGCGCCAGCAGCCTCGTGGGGCAGGGTCAGAATTCACCCCTCCACTTT	CASSLVGQGQNSPLHF
TRBD1	few	TRBV10-3	TRBJ2-5	TGTGCCATCAGTGAGGACAGGGGGCCAGAGACCCAGTACTTC	CAISEDRGPETQYF